The T cell receptor (beta chain) described here comes from a study of T cell changes during pregnancy in multiple sclerosis. Comments on this clone: Other nucleotide sequences in the sample specify the same CDR3.

CDR1 and CDR2 from the germline V gene are SEHNR and FQNEAQ (reference sequence). Trimming took 5 bases from V and 7 from J; bases not matched to a gene: 4. The CDR3 covers 14 residues. Profiling relied on immunoSEQ multiplex PCR, and the TCRdb table lists in-frame clones only, not all of them. The sample includes approximately 100,000 clones, just over 90% of them seen just once. The source was peripheral blood, collected after pregnancy. This chain uses TRBV7-9 with TRBJ1-5; 11 nucleotides match TRBD1. This clonotype originated in a female donor in good health, enrolled as a control in a pregnancy study. The CDR3, as DNA: TGTGCCAGCAGCCTGGGACAGGGGGGGCAGCCCCAGCATTTT. It is translated as CASSLGQGGQPQHF.